The sequence of this T cell receptor beta chain was determined in a study of blood T cell repertoires in COVID-19. Cohorts were determined from participant-reported clinical history. Libraries were prepared by immunoSEQ multiplex PCR; TCRdb keeps only in-frame clonotypes and omits some of them. The sample consists of a few hundred thousand clones, roughly four fifths of them appearing once. This clonotype was obtained from a woman aged 45-65 years who had recovered from COVID-19. Sequencing was done on a sample of PBMCs or T cells enriched from blood (not recorded which).

CDR3: CASSYGGTSPLHF. In DNA form, the CDR3 reads TGTGCCAGCAGTTATGGAGGGACTTCACCCCTCCACTTT. J is TRBJ1-6 and V is TRBV6-5; perhaps TRBD1 as D (5 bases). The germline CDR1 and CDR2 sequences are MNHEY and SVGAGI. The V end lost 3 bases, the J end lost 9 bases, and 9 bases lay between the germline ends. This CDR3 is built from 13 residues.